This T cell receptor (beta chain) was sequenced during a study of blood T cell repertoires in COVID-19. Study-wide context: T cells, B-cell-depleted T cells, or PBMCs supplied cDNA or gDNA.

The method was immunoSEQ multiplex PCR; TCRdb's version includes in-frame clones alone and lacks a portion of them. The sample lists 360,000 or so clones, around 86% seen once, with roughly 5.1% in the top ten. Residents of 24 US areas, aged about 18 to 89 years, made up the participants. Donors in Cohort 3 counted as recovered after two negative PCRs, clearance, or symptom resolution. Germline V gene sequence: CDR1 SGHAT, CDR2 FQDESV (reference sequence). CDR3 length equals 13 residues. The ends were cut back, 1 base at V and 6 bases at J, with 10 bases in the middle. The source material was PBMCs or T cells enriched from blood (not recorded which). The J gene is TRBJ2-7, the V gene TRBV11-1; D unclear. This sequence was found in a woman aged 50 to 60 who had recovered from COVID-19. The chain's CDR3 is CASSLGLVSEQYF. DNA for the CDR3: TGTGCCAGCAGCTTAGGGTTAGTTTCCGAGCAGTACTTC.